The 27 T cell receptor beta chains below come from one sample, sequenced in a study of type 1 regulatory T cells. TCRdb analysed the reads with MiXCR anew, one entry per CDR3 protein. This sample has roughly 46,000 distinct CDR3 sequences, with more than 10% found just once. Their antigen targets remain unknown. The sequencing sample was made of cultured non-Tr1 T cells, either the whole culture or a sorted T cell fraction (not recorded which). These receptors all stem from a human donor in good health.

Written as DNA, the CDR3 is TGCGCCAGCACGGCGGCCCTTACGACGGACGAGCAGTACTTC. Translated, it gives CASTAALTTDEQYF. This chain joins TRBV5-1 and TRBJ2-7, with no clear D. The V gene's germline CDR1 is SGHRS and CDR2 YFSETQ. The V and J ends lost 6 bases and 5 bases respectively, with 18 bases between them. This CDR3 spans 14 amino acids. The complete variable domain, with remaining parts taken from reference TRBV5-1 and TRBJ2-7, reads KAGVTQTPRYLIKTRGQQVTLSCSPISGHRSVSWYQQTPGQGLQFLFEYFSETQRNKGNFPGRFSGRQFSNSRSEMNVSTLELGDSALYLCASTAALTTDEQYFGPGTRLTVT.

This clonotype was detected ten times or more. The chain recombines TRBV7-9 with TRBJ2-5; 8 bases agree with TRBD1. CDR1 SEHNR and CDR2 FQNEAQ come from the germline V gene (reference sequence). This CDR3 spans 17 amino acids. After removal of 4 bases from V and 2 bases from J, the junction contained 12 bases not matched to a gene. CDR3: CASSSGTGRLDQETQYF. The CDR3 nucleotides are TGTGCCAGCAGCTCCGGGACAGGAAGATTGGATCAAGAGACCCAGTACTTC.

A few counts support this clonotype. This chain links TRBV24-1 with TRBJ2-1; D may match TRBD1 or TRBD2 (5 bases each). This CDR3 is 17 amino acids long. In germline, CDR1 is KGHDR, CDR2 SFDVKD. Trimming took off 4 bases at V and 3 bases at J, with 18 bases between the two ends. CDR3 protein: CATSDAGTPRSYNEQFF. The CDR3 region has the DNA TGTGCCACCAGTGACGCCGGGACCCCTAGGAGCTACAATGAGCAGTTCTTC.

In this sample, this clonotype turned up many times. V usage is TRBV18 and J usage is TRBJ2-7; 7 bases are a match to TRBD1. V shed 3 bases and J 5 bases; nucleotides not matched to a gene: 10. The length of the CDR3 is 15 residues. CDR1 is KGHSH and CDR2 is LQKENI in the germline V gene. The CDR3 DNA reads as TGTGCCAGCTCACCTGCTTCTAGGGGGCAGGACGAGCAGTACTTC. Translated: CASSPASRGQDEQYF.

The table lists this clonotype with many counts. The genes are TRBV15 and TRBJ1-4; 7 bases are a match to TRBD1. This CDR3 region has 16 residues. Looked up from germline, CDR1 is LNHNV and CDR2 is YYDKDF (reference sequence). Unmatched junction bases numbered 8, after V lost 3 bases and J lost 4 bases. The CDR3 DNA sequence: TGTGCCACCAGCAGGGATACAGGGGCGGGTAATGAAAAACTGTTTTTT. Translated: CATSRDTGAGNEKLFF.

This clonotype occurred many times. The chain uses TRBV5-1 and TRBJ2-2; 8 bases are shared with TRBD1. Germline lookup yields CDR1 SGHRS and CDR2 YFSETQ. This CDR3 has 15 amino acids. Trimming at V came to 2 bases and at J to 1 base, leaving 1 base not matched to a gene. In DNA form, the CDR3 reads TGCGCCAGCAGCTTAGACAGGGGGAACACCGGGGAGCTGTTTTTT. This sequence encodes CASSLDRGNTGELFF.

Ten or more counts support this clonotype. The chain has TRBV30 and TRBJ2-2, with D possibly being TRBD1 (5 bases). Germline V gene lookup returns CDR1 GTSNPN and CDR2 SVGIG (reference sequence). The ends were cut back, 4 bases at V and 6 bases at J, with 15 bases in the middle. This CDR3 contains 14 residues. CDR3 nucleotide sequence: TGTGCCTGGAAACTACAGGTTGTAGCCGGGGAGCTGTTTTTT. Amino acids: CAWKLQVVAGELFF.

This clonotype was counted between two and nine times. The chain uses TRBV20-1 and TRBJ2-7; D gene ambiguous. Germline CDR1 is DFQATT and CDR2 is SNEGSKA (reference sequence). The CDR3 sequence is 15 residues long. Trimming left V 2 bases short and J 0 bases short, with 14 bases between. DNA of the CDR3: TGCAGTGCTAGACTTCAGTCAGCCCCCTCCTACGAGCAGTACTTC. Its protein product is CSARLQSAPSYEQYF.

Concerning this clonotype itself: This may stem from a read error, because a much larger clone lies one nucleotide away. The chain combines TRBV5-1 with TRBJ2-7; 7 bases line up with TRBD2. The germline CDR1 and CDR2 sequences are SGHRS and YFSETQ. The junction had 10 bases not matched to a gene; V was cut back by 7 bases and J by 3 bases. The CDR3 length is 14 residues. The CDR3 DNA sequence: TGCGCCAGCTCGGGGCTAGCGGAGAACTACGAGCAGTACTTC. It translates to CASSGLAENYEQYF. The whole variable domain, filled in from reference TRBV5-1 and TRBJ2-7, reads KAGVTQTPRYLIKTRGQQVTLSCSPISGHRSVSWYQQTPGQGLQFLFEYFSETQRNKGNFPGRFSGRQFSNSRSEMNVSTLELGDSALYLCASSGLAENYEQYFGPGTRLTVT.

This clonotype was recorded many times. The chain has TRBV5-1 and TRBJ1-4; 7 bases are shared with TRBD1. The CDR3 is 14 amino acids. Trimming took 4 bases from V and 6 from J; bases not matched to a gene: 6. Germline V gives CDR1 SGHRS, CDR2 YFSETQ. The CDR3 DNA reads as TGCGCCAGCAGCCATAGGGGGCAGGATGAAAAACTGTTTTTT. Amino acid sequence: CASSHRGQDEKLFF.

This clonotype has a count of ten or more. DNA for the CDR3: TGCAGTGCCCCGCGGGGTCCCTTAGGTCCAGATACGCAGTATTTT. It specifies CSAPRGPLGPDTQYF. V and J are TRBV20-1 and TRBJ2-3; tentative D call: TRBD2 (6 bases). Germline assignment: CDR1 DFQATT and CDR2 SNEGSKA (reference sequence). The CDR3 has 15 residues. V lost 6 bases and J 4 bases, leaving 20 bases between the germline ends.

This clonotype was detected many times. CDR3 residues: CASSYLGGTEAFF. For the CDR3, the DNA is TGTGCCAGCAGTTACTTGGGGGGCACTGAAGCTTTCTTT. The chain uses TRBV6-5 and TRBJ1-1; D may be TRBD1 (5 bases). The CDR3 sequence is 13 residues long. Germline lookup yields CDR1 MNHEY and CDR2 SVGAGI. Trimming removed 1 base at V and 4 bases at J, with 7 bases between.

This clonotype came up many times. This sequence joins TRBV12-3 or TRBV12-4 and TRBJ1-2; D remains unclear. The CDR3 has 16 residues. With 4 bases removed from V and 8 bases from J, the gap between germline ends came to 23 bases. The CDR3 nucleotides are TGTGCCAGCAGTTACTACCCAAGGCAGGCCGGGCTCGGCTACACCTTC. Translation gives CASSYYPRQAGLGYTF.

Many counts were recorded for this clonotype. J is TRBJ1-1 and V is TRBV7-3; perhaps TRBD1 as D (6 bases). The V end was cut by 4 bases, the J end by 7 bases, with 13 bases between. Per germline, CDR1 SGHTA and CDR2 FQGTGA. The CDR3 covers 13 residues. The CDR3 is CASSSQPTGEAFF. The CDR3 region has the DNA TGTGCCAGCAGCTCGCAGCCGACAGGTGAAGCTTTCTTT.

The CDR3 nucleotides read TGTGCCAGCAGCGAGGGTTGGGGGGGGACCCAGTACTTC. This encodes CASSEGWGGTQYF. The chain links TRBV4-2 to TRBJ2-5, with 7 nucleotides matching TRBD2. Germline lookup yields CDR1 LGHNA and CDR2 YNFKEQ. Trimming took 5 bases from V and 7 from J; bases not matched to a gene: 7. There are 13 residues in the CDR3.

This clonotype has a handful of counts. The CDR3 coding sequence is TGTGCCAGCTCATCCCGACTAGCGGGAGTTGCAGAAAGACACGAGCAGTACTTC. It translates to CASSSRLAGVAERHEQYF. This chain links TRBV18 with TRBJ2-7; TRBD2 matches 12 bases. V lost 5 bases, J lost 5 bases, and 16 bases stayed unmatched. There are 18 residues in the CDR3. Germline-derived CDR1 and CDR2 are KGHSH and LQKENI.

The chain links TRBV7-6 to TRBJ2-7, with a weak D call TRBD2 (5 bases). Trimming removed 0 bases from V and 3 bases from J, with 12 bases in between. The CDR3 runs 15 residues. CDR1 is SGHVS and CDR2 is FNYEAQ in the germline V gene. Written as DNA, the CDR3 is TGTGCCAGCAGCTTAGCGCCTGGAGCGGACTACGAGCAGTACTTC. This gives the protein CASSLAPGADYEQYF.

This clonotype was picked up a small number of times. The chain couples TRBV29-1 to TRBJ2-2; tentative D call: TRBD2 (6 bases). V was clipped by 7 bases and J by 3 bases, with 18 bases between them. Germline CDR1 reads SQVTM; CDR2 reads ANQGSEA. The CDR3 covers 15 residues. The CDR3 spells CSAKGSGSYTGELFF. Here the CDR3 DNA reads TGCAGCGCCAAGGGTAGCGGCAGCTACACCGGGGAGCTGTTTTTT.

This clonotype was seen repeatedly, ten times or more. The genes are TRBV7-2 and TRBJ2-1; 9 bases line up with TRBD2. V was clipped by 4 bases and J by 7 bases; unmatched bases: 5. This CDR3 comprises 14 residues. Germline CDR1 reads SGHTA; CDR2 reads FQGNSA. The CDR3 region has the DNA TGTGCCAGCAGCTCGGGACTAGCTTGGAATGAGCAGTTCTTC. Translation: CASSSGLAWNEQFF.

This clonotype was seen at least ten times. CDR3: CASSSDSLAKNIQYF. The CDR3 bases are TGTGCCAGCAGTTCTGACAGCCTAGCCAAAAACATTCAGTACTTC. The V gene is TRBV12-3 or TRBV12-4, the J gene TRBJ2-4; tentatively, D is TRBD1 (5 bases). The germline V and J ends were trimmed by 4 bases and 0 bases, with 10 bases remaining between them. The CDR3 sequence is 15 residues long.

The V gene is TRBV12-3 or TRBV12-4, the J gene TRBJ2-7, with D perhaps matching TRBD1 (5 bases). Trimming removed 5 bases from V and 3 bases from J, with 5 bases in between. This CDR3 has 11 amino acids. CDR3 nucleotide sequence: TGTGCCAGCAGTACAGGCTACGAGCAGTACTTC. It translates to CASSTGYEQYF.

The J gene is TRBJ2-6, the V gene TRBV7-2; no clear D gene. CDR1 and CDR2 from the germline V gene are SGHTA and FQGNSA. The V end was cut by 6 bases, the J end by 0 bases, with 9 bases between. This CDR3 is 15 amino acids long. CDR3 sequence: CASSLTASGANVLTF. The CDR3, as DNA: TGTGCCAGCAGTTTAACAGCCTCTGGGGCCAACGTCCTGACTTTC.

This clonotype showed up many times. The CDR3: CSSLGLAGGGYTGELFF. The DNA for the CDR3 is TGCAGCTCACTTGGACTAGCGGGAGGGGGTTACACCGGGGAGCTGTTTTTT. The gene calls are TRBV29-1 and TRBJ2-2, with TRBD2 matching 15 bases. The CDR3 runs to 17 residues. Germline assignment: CDR1 SQVTM and CDR2 ANQGSEA. Trimming at V came to 8 bases and at J to 3 bases, leaving 10 bases not matched to a gene.

The table lists this clonotype with a few counts. The rearrangement links TRBV5-5 to TRBJ2-5, with 7 positions matching TRBD2. Germline assignment: CDR1 SGHKS and CDR2 YYEKEE (reference sequence). The CDR3 length is 16 residues. Germline trimming cut 1 base from V and 4 bases from J; bases unmatched to any gene: 10. The CDR3 bases are TGTGCCAGCAGCTTGCTAGCGGCACAATCGAGAGAGACCCAGTACTTC. Translation: CASSLLAAQSRETQYF.

This clonotype was picked up a small number of times. Its ends do not fully match the called genes, so a read error is possible. V gene TRBV20-1 combines with J gene TRBJ1-5; the match to TRBD1 covers 7 bases. Germline CDR1 is DFQATT and CDR2 is SNEGSKA (reference sequence). CDR3 size: 15 residues. The CDR3 sequence is CSAGESGGRNQPQHF. DNA of the CDR3: TGCAGTGCTGGAGAGTCAGGGGGAAGGAATCAGCCCCAGCATTTT.

For this clonotype: Just one base apart from a much larger clone, this may be a read error. The J gene is TRBJ2-1, the V gene TRBV28; D is unresolved. V lost 6 bases and J 2 bases, leaving 20 bases between the germline ends. Germline loops: CDR1 MDHEN, CDR2 SYDVKM. The CDR3 length is 17 residues. The CDR3 DNA follows: TGTGCCAGCAGCCCGGCTCAGGTGGGCGGAACCTACAATGAGCAGTTCTTC. Encoded protein: CASSPAQVGGTYNEQFF. Full variable domain (outside the CDR3, taken from reference TRBV28 and TRBJ2-1): DVKVTQSSRYLVKRTGEKVFLECVQDMDHENMFWYRQDPGLGLRLIYFSYDVKMKEKGDIPEGYSVSREKKERFSLILESASTNQTSMYLCASSPAQVGGTYNEQFFGPGTRLTVL.

The V gene is TRBV5-1, the J gene TRBJ2-7; D not resolved. CDR1 and CDR2 (germline): SGHRS, YFSETQ. The V end was cut by 0 bases, the J end by 0 bases, with 7 bases between. This CDR3 region has 14 residues. The CDR3 DNA follows: TGCGCCAGCAGCTTGGTTGTCAGCTCCTACGAGCAGTACTTC. Translating it yields CASSLVVSSYEQYF.